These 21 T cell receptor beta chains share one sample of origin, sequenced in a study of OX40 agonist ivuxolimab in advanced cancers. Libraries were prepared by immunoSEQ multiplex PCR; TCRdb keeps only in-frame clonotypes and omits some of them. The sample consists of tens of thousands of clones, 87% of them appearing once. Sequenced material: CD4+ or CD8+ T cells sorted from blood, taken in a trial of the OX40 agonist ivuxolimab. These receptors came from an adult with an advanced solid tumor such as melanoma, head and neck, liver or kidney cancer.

CDR3 bases: TGTGCCTGGGGGGCAGGGGGCGATCAGCCCCAGCATTTT. It encodes CAWGAGGDQPQHF. The V call is TRBV30, the J call TRBJ1-5; 8 bases match TRBD1. V lost 5 bases to trimming and J lost 5 bases; unmatched junction nucleotides: 5. The CDR3 is 13 amino acids. Per the germline V gene, CDR1 is GTSNPN and CDR2 is SVGIG (reference sequence).

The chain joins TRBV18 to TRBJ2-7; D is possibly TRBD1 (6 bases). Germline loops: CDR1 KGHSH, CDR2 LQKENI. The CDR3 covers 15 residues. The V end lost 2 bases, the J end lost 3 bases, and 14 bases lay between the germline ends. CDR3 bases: TGTGCCAGCTCACCAAGGGCAGGGGATGGCTACGAGCAGTACTTC. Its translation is CASSPRAGDGYEQYF.

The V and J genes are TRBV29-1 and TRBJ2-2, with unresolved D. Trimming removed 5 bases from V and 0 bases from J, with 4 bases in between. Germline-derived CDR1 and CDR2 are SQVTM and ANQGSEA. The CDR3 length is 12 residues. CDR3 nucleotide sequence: TGCAGCGTTTCCGCGAACACCGGGGAGCTGTTTTTT. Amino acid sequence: CSVSANTGELFF.

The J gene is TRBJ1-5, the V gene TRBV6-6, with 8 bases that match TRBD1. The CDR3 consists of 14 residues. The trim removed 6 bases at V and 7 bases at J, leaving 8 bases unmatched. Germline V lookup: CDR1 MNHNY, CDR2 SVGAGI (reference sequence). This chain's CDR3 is CASSRGDRIQPQHF. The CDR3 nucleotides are TGTGCCAGCAGCCGCGGGGACAGGATCCAGCCCCAGCATTTT.

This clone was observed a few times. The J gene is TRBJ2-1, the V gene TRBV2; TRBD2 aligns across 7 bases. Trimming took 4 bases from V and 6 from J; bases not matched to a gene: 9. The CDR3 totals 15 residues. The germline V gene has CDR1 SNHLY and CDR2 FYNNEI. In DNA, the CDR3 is TGTGCCAGCAGTGTGAGGCGGGAGAATGCCAATGAGCAGTTCTTC. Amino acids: CASSVRRENANEQFF.

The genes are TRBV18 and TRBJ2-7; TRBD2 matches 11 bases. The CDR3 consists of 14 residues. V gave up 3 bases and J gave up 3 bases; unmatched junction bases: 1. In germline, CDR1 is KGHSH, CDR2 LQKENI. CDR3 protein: CASSPGLAGYEQYF. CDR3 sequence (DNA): TGTGCCAGCTCACCCGGACTAGCGGGCTACGAGCAGTACTTC.

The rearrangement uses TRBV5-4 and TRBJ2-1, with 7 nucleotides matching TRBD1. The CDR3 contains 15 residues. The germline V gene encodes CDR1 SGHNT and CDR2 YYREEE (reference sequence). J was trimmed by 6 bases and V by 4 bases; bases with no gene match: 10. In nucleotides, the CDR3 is TGTGCCAGCAGCACCGGGACGGCAGGGGGCAATGAGCAGTTCTTC. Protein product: CASSTGTAGGNEQFF.

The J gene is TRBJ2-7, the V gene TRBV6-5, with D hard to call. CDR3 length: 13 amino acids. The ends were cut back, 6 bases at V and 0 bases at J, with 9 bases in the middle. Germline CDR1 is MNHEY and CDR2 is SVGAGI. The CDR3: CASRSSNSYEQYF. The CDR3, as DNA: TGTGCCAGCAGGTCCTCCAACTCCTACGAGCAGTACTTC.

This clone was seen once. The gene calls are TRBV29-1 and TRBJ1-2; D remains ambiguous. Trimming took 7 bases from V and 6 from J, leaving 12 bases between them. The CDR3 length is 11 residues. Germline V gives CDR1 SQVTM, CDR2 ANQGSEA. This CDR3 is CSESRINGYTF. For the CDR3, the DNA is TGCAGCGAATCCAGAATAAATGGCTACACCTTC.

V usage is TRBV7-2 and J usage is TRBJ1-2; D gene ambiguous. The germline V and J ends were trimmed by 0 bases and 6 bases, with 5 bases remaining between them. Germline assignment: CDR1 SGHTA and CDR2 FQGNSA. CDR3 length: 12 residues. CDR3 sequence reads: CASSLAGDGYTF. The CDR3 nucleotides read TGTGCCAGCAGCTTAGCCGGGGATGGCTACACCTTC.

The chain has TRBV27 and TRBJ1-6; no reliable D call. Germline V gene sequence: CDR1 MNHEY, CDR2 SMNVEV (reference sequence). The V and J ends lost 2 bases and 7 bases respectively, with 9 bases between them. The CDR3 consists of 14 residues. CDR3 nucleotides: TGTGCCAGCAGTTTAGCGCAGACCAATTCACCCCTCCACTTT. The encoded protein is CASSLAQTNSPLHF.

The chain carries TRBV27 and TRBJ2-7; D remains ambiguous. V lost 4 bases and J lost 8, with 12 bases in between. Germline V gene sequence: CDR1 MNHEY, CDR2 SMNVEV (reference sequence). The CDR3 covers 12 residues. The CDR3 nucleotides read TGTGCCAGCAGTTCCGTAGGGAACCAGCAGTACTTC. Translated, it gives CASSSVGNQQYF.

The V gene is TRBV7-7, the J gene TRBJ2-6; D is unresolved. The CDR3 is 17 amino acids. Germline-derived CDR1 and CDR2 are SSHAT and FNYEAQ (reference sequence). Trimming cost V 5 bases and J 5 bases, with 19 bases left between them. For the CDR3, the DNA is TGTGCCAGCAGCAGGCTAGTGCCACAAAGTCGGGCCAACGTCCTGACTTTC. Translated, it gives CASSRLVPQSRANVLTF.

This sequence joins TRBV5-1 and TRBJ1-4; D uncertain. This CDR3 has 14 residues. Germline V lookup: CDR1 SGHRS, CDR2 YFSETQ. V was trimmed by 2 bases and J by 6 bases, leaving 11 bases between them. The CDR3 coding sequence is TGCGCCAGCAGCTTCCTAAGATCGGATGAAAAACTGTTTTTT. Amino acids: CASSFLRSDEKLFF.

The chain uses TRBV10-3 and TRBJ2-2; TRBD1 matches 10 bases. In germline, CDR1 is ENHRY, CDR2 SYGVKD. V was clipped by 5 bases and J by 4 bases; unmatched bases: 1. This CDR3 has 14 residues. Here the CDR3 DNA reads TGTGCCATCAGTAGGACAGGGGGCACCGGGGAGCTGTTTTTT. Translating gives CAISRTGGTGELFF.

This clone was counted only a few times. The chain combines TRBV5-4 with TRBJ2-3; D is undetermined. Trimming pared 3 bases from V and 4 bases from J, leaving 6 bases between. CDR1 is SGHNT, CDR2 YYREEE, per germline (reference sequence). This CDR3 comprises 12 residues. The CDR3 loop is CASSYPADTQYF. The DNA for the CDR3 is TGTGCCAGCAGCTATCCAGCAGATACGCAGTATTTT.

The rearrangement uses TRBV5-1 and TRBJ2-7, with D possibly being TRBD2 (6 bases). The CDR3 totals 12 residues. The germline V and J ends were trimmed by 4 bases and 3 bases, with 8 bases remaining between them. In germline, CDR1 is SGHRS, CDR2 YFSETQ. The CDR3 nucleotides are TGCGCCAGCAGCAGGGACTTCTACGAGCAGTACTTC. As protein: CASSRDFYEQYF.

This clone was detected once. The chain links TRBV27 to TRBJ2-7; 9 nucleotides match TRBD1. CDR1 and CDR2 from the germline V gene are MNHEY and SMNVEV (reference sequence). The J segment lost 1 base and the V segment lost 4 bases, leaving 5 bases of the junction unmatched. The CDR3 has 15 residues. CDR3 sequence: CASSSLTGGSYEQYF. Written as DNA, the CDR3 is TGTGCCAGCAGTTCCCTGACAGGGGGATCCTACGAGCAGTACTTC.

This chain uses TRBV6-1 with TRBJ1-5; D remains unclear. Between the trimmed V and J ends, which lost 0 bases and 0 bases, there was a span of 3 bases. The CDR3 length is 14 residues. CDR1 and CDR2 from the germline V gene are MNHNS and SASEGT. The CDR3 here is CASSEAHSNQPQHF. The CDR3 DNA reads TGTGCCAGCAGTGAAGCCCATAGCAATCAGCCCCAGCATTTT.

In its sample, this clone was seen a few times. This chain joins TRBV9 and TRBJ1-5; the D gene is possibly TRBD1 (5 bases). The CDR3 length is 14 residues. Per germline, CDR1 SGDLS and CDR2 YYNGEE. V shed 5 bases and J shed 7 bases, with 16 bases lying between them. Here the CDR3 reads CASSMGGSGQPQHF. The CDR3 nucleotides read TGTGCCAGCAGTATGGGGGGATCTGGGCAGCCCCAGCATTTT.

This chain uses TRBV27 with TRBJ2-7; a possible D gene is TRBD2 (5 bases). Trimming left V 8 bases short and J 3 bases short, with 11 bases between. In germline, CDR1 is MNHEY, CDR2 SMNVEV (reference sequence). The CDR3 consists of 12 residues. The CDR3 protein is CASGLLNYEQYF. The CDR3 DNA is TGTGCCAGCGGACTTTTAAACTACGAGCAGTACTTC.